This TCR beta chain was obtained from a study of CXCR3-negative and CXCR3-positive naive CD8 T cells. The CDR3 is made up of 13 amino acids. Germline V gene data show CDR1 as SQVTM and CDR2 as ANQGSEA. Triplicate sorts, over 250,000 cells apiece, were made for each CD8+ T cell subset. The authors gated naive CD8+ T cells as CD45RO-CCR7+CD27+CD95-. Broader study findings: Memory CD8+ cells showed much lower diversity, while both naive subsets were comparably high.

In preparing the TRB cDNA libraries, 5' RACE with UMI labels was used. Using the 5' RACE reads, TCRdb records one entry per CDR3 protein without DNA. With tens of thousands of distinct CDR3 sequences in the sample, the ten largest clones hold approximately 1.5%. Note on this clonotype: The antigen is not known.

Sequencing was done on a sample of naive CXCR3- CD8+ T cells from blood. Subset denoted: CD45RO-CCR7+CD27+CD95- naive CD8+ T cells lacking CXCR3 (TNR3-). This chain links TRBV29-1 with TRBJ1-2; lacking DNA, the TRBD1 call made by TCRdb goes unchecked. The receptor's source is a human donor in good health. Some clones in this sample may be carry-over from other donors' samples. The CDR3 region is CSVDTGRGGGYTF.